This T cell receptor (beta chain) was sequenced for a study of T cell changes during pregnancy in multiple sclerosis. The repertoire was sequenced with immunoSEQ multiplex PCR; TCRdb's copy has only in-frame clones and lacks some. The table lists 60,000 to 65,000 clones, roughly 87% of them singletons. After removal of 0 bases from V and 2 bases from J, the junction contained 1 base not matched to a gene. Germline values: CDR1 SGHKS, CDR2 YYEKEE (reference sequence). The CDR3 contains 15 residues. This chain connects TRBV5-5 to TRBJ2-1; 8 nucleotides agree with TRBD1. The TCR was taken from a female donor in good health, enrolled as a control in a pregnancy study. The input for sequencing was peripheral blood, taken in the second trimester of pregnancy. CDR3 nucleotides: TGTGCCAGCAGCTTGGGGACAGGGACCTACAATGAGCAGTTCTTC. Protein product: CASSLGTGTYNEQFF.